Sequencing of this T cell receptor (beta chain) was carried out in a study of post-analysis software for immune sequencing data (dated by TCRdb to between 2014 and 2017). Study-level background: The recorded disease courses included relapsing-remitting, secondary progressive and progressive-relapsing multiple sclerosis, and some patients had no subtype annotation. The patient repertoires were compared against around 11 previously published healthy control repertoires obtained from donors aged about 6 to 28 years. A subset of samples was prepared in parallel using single-end sample barcoding, then pooled and co-amplified after Illumina adapter ligation. What the study reported, not specific to this receptor: Normalized Chao1 diversity was significantly lower in multiple sclerosis patients than controls, suggesting substantial peripheral T-cell clonal expansion. Patients showed significantly higher frequencies than controls for roughly 5 TRBV segments, among them TRBV5-6, TRBV5-1 and TRBV20-1. The control group was slightly older than the multiple sclerosis patient group. Direct clustering with F measure showed strong co-clustering of samples prepared in the same batch, prompting a batch-effect correction.

Taken from cysteine to phenylalanine, the CDR3 has 16 residues. Kept here is only the CDR3 DNA, which spans 48 bases and is read in frame from base 1. As encoded in the germline V gene, CDR1 is MNHEY while CDR2 is SVGEGT. The junction carries 18 bases between V and J, which are trimmed by 7 bases and 0 bases respectively. In the case of this clonotype: The specificity of this receptor is unknown. Per-nucleotide qualities are absent, and no much larger clonotype sits a single base away.

The method was PCR. Sequencing took place on an Illumina HiSeq 2500. To reduce PCR and sequencing biases, unique molecular identifiers were incorporated into the TCR beta cDNA libraries. Every 1 to 10 million input T cells yielded 500,000 or so cDNA molecules, meaning each molecule approximated one T cell. The same protocol used for the earlier healthy control dataset was applied to prepare and sequence the patient libraries. Samples belonging to the same batch were prepared together, multiplexed and sequenced on a shared HiSeq lane. In the paper's pipeline: MIGEC handled the raw barcoded reads, throwing out single-read molecular identifier groups before consensus assembly and CDR3 extraction. Clonotype tables were post-analysed with VDJtools, normalizing diversity by down-sampling all datasets to the smallest sample size. In repertoire overlap clustering, CDR3 amino acid sequences, but not nucleotide sequences, were matched to correct batch-related cross-sample contamination. TCRdb reanalyzed the raw reads on its own, using fastp at Q25 for trimming and MiXCR for clone calling, and kept in-frame beta chains. Each record represents a unique CDR3 protein, reported with the most common genes and DNA among its rows. These V and J calls rely on TCRdb rather than the paper's analysis. The sample table records approximately 630,000 distinct CDR3 sequences; approximately 60% of these occur just once. Jointly, the top ten make up roughly 10% of the sample.

To demonstrate the VDJtools post-analysis software, the study profiled TCR beta repertoires from the peripheral blood of about 13 young patients with multiple sclerosis. Multiple sclerosis patients were children and adolescents aged about 6 to 15 years. The sample consisted of blood. The receptor was derived from a girl aged 2 to 10 with multiple sclerosis. The sequence joins TRBV6-2 or TRBV6-3 to TRBJ1-1; TRBD1 might be the D gene, on 5 matching bases. The CDR3 region reads CASTESGNRMNTEAFF. The DNA sequence is as follows: TGTGCCAGCACGGAATCAGGGAACAGGATGAACACTGAAGCTTTCTTT.